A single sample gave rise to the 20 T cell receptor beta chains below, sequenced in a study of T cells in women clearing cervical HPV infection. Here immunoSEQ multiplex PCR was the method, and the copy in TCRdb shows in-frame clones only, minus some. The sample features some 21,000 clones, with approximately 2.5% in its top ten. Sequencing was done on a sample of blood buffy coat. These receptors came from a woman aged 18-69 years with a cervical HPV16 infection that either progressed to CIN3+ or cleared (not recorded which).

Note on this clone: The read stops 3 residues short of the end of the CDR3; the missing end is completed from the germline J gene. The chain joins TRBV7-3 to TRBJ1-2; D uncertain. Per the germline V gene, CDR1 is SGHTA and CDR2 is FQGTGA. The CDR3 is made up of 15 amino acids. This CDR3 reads CASSSSDSTYNDYTF. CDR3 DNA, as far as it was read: TGTGCCAGCAGCTCTAGCGATTCAACCTACAATGAC.

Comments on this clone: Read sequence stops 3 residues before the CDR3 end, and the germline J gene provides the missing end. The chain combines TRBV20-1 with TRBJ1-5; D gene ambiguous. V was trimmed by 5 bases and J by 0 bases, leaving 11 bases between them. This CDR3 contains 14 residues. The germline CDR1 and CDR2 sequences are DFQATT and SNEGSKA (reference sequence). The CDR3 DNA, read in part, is TGCAGTGCTCCTAGCACCGATAGCAATCAGCCC. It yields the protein CSAPSTDSNQP. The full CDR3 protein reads CSAPSTDSNQPQHF.

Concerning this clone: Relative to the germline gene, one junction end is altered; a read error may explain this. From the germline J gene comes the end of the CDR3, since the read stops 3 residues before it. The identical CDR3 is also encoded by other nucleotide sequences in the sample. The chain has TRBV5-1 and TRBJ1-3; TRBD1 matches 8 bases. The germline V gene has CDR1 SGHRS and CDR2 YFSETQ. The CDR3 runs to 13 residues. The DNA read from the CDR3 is TGCGCCAGCGCCGCCACAGGGGGTAACACA. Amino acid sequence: CASAATGGNT. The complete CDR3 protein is CASAATGGNTIYF.

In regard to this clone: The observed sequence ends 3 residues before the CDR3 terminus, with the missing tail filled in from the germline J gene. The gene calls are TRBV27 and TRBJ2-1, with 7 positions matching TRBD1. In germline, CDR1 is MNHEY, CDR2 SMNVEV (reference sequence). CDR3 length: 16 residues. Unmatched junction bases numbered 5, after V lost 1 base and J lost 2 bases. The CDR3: CASSLYRGNPYNEQFF. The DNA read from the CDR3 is TGTGCCAGCAGTTTATACAGGGGAAATCCCTACAATGAG.

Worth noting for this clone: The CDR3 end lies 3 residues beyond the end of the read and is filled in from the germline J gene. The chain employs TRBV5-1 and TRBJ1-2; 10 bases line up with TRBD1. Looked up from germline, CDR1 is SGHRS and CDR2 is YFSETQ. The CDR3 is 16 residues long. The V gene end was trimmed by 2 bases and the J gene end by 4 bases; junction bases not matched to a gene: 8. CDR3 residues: CASSLGTGALIYGYTF. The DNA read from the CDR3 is TGCGCCAGCAGCTTAGGGACAGGGGCGCTAATCTATGGC.

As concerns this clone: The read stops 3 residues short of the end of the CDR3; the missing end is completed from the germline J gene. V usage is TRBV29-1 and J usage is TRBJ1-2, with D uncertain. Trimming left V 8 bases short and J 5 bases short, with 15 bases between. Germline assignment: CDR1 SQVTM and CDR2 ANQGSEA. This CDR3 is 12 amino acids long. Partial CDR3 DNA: TGCAGCTCTGAAGGTCAGATGTATGGC. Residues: CSSEGQMYG. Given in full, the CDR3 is CSSEGQMYGYTF.

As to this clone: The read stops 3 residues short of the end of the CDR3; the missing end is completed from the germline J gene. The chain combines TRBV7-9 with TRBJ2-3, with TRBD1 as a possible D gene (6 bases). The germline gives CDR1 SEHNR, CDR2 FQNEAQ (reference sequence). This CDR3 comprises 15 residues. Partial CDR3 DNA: TGTGCCAGCACCTCCCTCGGGCAGGGGAGCGAGACG. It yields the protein CASTSLGQGSET. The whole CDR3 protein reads CASTSLGQGSETQYF. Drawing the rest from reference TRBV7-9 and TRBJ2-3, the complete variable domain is DTGVSQNPRHKITKRGQNVTFRCDPISEHNRLYWYRQTLGQGPEFLTYFQNEAQLEKSRLLSDRFSAERPKGSFSTLEIQRTEQGDSAMYLCASTSLGQGSETQYFGPGTRLTVL.

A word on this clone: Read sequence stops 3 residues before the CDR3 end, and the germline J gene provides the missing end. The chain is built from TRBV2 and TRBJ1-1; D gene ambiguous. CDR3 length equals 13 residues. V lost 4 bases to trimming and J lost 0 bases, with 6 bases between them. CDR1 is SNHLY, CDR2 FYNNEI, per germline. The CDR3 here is CASSVQLNTEAFF. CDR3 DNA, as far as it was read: TGTGCCAGCAGTGTACAACTGAACACTGAA.

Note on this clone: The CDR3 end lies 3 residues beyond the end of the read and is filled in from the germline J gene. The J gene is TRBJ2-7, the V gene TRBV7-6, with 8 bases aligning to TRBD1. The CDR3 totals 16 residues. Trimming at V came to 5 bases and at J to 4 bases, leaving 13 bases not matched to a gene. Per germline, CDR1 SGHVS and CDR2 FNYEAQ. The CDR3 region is CASSLEVQGGPYEQYF. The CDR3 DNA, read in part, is TGTGCCAGCAGCCTCGAGGTACAGGGGGGCCCGTACGAG.

The sequenced CDR3 bases are TGCGCCAGCAGCTTCGGGGACAGCATCAATCAGCCC. This gives the protein CASSFGDSINQP. The whole CDR3 reads CASSFGDSINQPQHF. V usage is TRBV5-1 and J usage is TRBJ1-5, with 7 bases aligning to TRBD1. The CDR3 goes on 3 residues after the read ends, and that part is filled in from the germline J gene. Germline loops: CDR1 SGHRS, CDR2 YFSETQ. Trimming took 2 bases from V and 3 from J; bases not matched to a gene: 5. The CDR3 totals 15 residues.

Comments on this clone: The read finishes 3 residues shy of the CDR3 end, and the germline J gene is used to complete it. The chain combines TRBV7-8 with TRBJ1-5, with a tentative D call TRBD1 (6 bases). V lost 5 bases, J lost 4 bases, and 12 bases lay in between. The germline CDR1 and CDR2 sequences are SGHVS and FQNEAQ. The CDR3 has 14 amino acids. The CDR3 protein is CASSLSQGNQPQHF. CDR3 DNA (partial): TGTGCCAGCAGCCTATCCCAGGGGAATCAGCCC.

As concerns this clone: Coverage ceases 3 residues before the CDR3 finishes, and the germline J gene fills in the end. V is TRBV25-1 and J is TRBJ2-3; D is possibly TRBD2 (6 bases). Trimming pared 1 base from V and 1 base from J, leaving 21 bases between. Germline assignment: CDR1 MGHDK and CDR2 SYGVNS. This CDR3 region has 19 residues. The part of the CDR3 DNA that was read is TGTGCCAGCAGTGAATCCCCGTACCACCGCGGGGATGGCACAGATACG. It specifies CASSESPYHRGDGTDT. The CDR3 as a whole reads CASSESPYHRGDGTDTQYF.

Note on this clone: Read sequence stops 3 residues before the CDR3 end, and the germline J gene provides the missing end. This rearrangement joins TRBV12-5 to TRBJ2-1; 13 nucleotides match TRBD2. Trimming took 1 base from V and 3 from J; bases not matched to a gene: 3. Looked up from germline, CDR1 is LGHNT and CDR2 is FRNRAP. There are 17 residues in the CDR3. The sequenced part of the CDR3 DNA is TGTGCTAGTGGTTTGGGCCGGACTAGCGGGAGCTACAATGAG. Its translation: CASGLGRTSGSYNE. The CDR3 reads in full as CASGLGRTSGSYNEQFF.

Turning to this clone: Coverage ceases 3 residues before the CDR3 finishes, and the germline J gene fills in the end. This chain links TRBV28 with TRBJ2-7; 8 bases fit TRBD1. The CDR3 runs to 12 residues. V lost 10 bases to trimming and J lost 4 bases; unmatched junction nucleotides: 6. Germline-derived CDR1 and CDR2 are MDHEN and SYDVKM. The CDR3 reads CATKDRVYEQYF. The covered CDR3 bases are TGTGCCACCAAGGACAGGGTGTACGAG.

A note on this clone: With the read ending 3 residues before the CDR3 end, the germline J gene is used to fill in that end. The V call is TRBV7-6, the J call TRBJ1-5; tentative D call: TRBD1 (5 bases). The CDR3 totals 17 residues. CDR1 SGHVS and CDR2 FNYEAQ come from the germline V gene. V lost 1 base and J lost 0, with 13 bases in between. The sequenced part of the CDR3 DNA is TGTGCCAGCAGCTTAGGGGGCAGCCGTTATAGCAATCAGCCC. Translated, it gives CASSLGGSRYSNQP. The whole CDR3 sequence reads CASSLGGSRYSNQPQHF.

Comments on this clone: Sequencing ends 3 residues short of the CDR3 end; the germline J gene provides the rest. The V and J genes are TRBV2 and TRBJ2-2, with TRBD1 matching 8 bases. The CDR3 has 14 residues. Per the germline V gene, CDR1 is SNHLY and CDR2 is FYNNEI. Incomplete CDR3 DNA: TGTGCCAGCAGATTGACAGGGGAGAATGAAAAG. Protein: CASRLTGENEK. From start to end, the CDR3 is CASRLTGENEKLFF.

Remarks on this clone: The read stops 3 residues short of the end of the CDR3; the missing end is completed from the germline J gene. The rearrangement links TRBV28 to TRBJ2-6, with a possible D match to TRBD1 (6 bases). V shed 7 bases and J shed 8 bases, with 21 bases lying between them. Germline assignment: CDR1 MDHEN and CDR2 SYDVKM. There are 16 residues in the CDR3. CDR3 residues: CASTPYVGGQSNVLTF. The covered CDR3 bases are TGTGCCAGCACTCCCTACGTGGGTGGACAGTCCAACGTC.

CDR3 loop: CAWSVGGSPLHF. The DNA read from the CDR3 is TGTGCCTGGAGTGTGGGGGGTTCACCC. The chain couples TRBV30 to TRBJ1-6; tentative D call: TRBD1 (5 bases). Coverage ceases 3 residues before the CDR3 finishes, and the germline J gene fills in the end. Trimming stripped 0 bases from V and 9 bases from J, with 6 bases between. This CDR3 region has 12 residues. Germline-derived CDR1 and CDR2 are GTSNPN and SVGIG (reference sequence).

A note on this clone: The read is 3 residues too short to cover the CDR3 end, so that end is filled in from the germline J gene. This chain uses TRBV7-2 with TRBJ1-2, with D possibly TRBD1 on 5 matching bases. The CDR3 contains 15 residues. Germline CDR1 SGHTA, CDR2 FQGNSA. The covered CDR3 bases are TGTGCCAGCAGCTCCTCCAGGGTCAGCTCCTACGAC. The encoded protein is CASSSSRVSSYD. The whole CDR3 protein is CASSSSRVSSYDYTF.

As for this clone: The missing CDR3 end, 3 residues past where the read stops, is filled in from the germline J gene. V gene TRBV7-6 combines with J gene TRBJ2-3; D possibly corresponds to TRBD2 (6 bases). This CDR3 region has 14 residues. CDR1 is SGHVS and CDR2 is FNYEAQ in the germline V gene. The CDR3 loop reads CASSRSGSWETQYF. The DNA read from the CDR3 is TGTGCCAGCAGCCGCAGCGGGTCCTGGGAGACG.